One and the same sample provided the 25 T cell receptor beta chains below, sequenced in a study of blood T cell repertoires in COVID-19 (TCRdb year 2020). Libraries were made using the immunoSEQ multiplex PCR assay. This immuneACCESS table, as held by TCRdb, lists in-frame sequences with V and J called but not all clones. Of the missing ones, under half trace to an unresolved V gene in checked studies; the others have no known cause. This sample holds a few hundred thousand clones; 85% to 90% were observed only once. Roughly 5.6% of the sample belongs to the ten largest clones. Sequenced sample: peripheral blood. Receptor source: a woman in her sixties with COVID-19, enrolled during active disease.

The chain has TRBV30 and TRBJ1-2, with TRBD1 identical over 8 bases. V was clipped by 3 bases and J by 4 bases; unmatched bases: 4. CDR1 and CDR2 from the germline V gene are GTSNPN and SVGIG (reference sequence). CDR3 length equals 13 residues. CDR3 region: CAWRGQGPYGYTF. Here the CDR3 DNA reads TGTGCCTGGAGAGGACAGGGACCCTATGGCTACACCTTC.

The rearrangement uses TRBV4-2 and TRBJ2-1; TRBD2 aligns across 8 bases. The germline V gene has CDR1 LGHNA and CDR2 YNFKEQ. The CDR3 has 19 amino acids. The V and J ends lost 0 bases and 0 bases, in that order; junction bases with no gene match: 10. This CDR3 is CASSQESSGRPSSYNEQFF. In DNA, the CDR3 is TGTGCCAGCAGCCAAGAGTCCAGCGGGAGACCGAGCTCCTACAATGAGCAGTTCTTC.

There are a few counts of this clone. This chain connects TRBV27 to TRBJ1-2; possibly TRBD1 for D (5 bases). The CDR3 covers 15 residues. Trimming shortened V by 6 bases and J by 0 bases, and 14 bases separated the two germline ends. From germline, CDR1 is MNHEY and CDR2 SMNVEV (reference sequence). CDR3 DNA: TGTGCCAGCAGGAGAGAGGGACTATCTAACTATGGCTACACCTTC. Translated, it gives CASRREGLSNYGYTF.

The J gene is TRBJ2-3, the V gene TRBV9, with a possible D match to TRBD1 (5 bases). Germline assignment: CDR1 SGDLS and CDR2 YYNGEE. The CDR3 runs to 16 residues. V was shortened by 4 bases and J by 2 bases, with 17 bases between the two germline ends. The CDR3 protein is CASSPGVPGYTDTQYF. The CDR3, as DNA: TGTGCCAGCAGCCCTGGGGTCCCAGGGTACACAGATACGCAGTATTTT.

The chain has TRBV2 and TRBJ2-1; TRBD2 matches at 11 bases. J was trimmed by 9 bases and V by 5 bases; bases with no gene match: 9. The CDR3 length is 15 residues. Germline-derived CDR1 and CDR2 are SNHLY and FYNNEI. The CDR3 bases are TGTGCCAGCAGTTTTAGACTAGCGGGGACGGGTGAGCAGTTCTTC. This sequence encodes CASSFRLAGTGEQFF. Based on the CDR3 plus reference TRBV2 and TRBJ2-1, the full variable domain is EPEVTQTPSHQVTQMGQEVILRCVPISNHLYFYWYRQILGQKVEFLVSFYNNEISEKSEIFDDQFSVERPDGSNFTLKIRSTKLEDSAMYFCASSFRLAGTGEQFFGPGTRLTVL.

The rearrangement uses TRBV5-1 and TRBJ2-2; D is possibly TRBD2 (5 bases). Germline V lookup: CDR1 SGHRS, CDR2 YFSETQ. This CDR3 spans 16 amino acids. V lost 0 bases and J 6 bases, leaving 15 bases between the germline ends. The CDR3 DNA follows: TGCGCCAGCAGCTTGGTATCGGCTAGCCTCCCCGGGGAGCTGTTTTTT. It yields the protein CASSLVSASLPGELFF. The full variable domain, with the rest looked up from reference TRBV5-1 and TRBJ2-2, is KAGVTQTPRYLIKTRGQQVTLSCSPISGHRSVSWYQQTPGQGLQFLFEYFSETQRNKGNFPGRFSGRQFSNSRSEMNVSTLELGDSALYLCASSLVSASLPGELFFGEGSRLTVL.

This chain joins TRBV24-1 and TRBJ2-7; no clear D. The CDR3 totals 12 residues. V shed 3 bases and J shed 4 bases, with 6 bases lying between them. Germline V lookup: CDR1 KGHDR, CDR2 SFDVKD. Written as DNA, the CDR3 is TGTGCCACCAGTGATGGCGGTTACGAGCAGTACTTC. This codes for CATSDGGYEQYF.

The V gene is TRBV9, the J gene TRBJ2-3; TRBD2 aligns across 11 bases. With 3 bases clipped from V and 2 bases from J, the junction kept 5 bases outside the gene matches. The germline CDR1 and CDR2 sequences are SGDLS and YYNGEE. The CDR3 has 16 residues. CDR3 region: CASSAGLAAFTDTQYF. DNA of the CDR3: TGTGCCAGCAGCGCGGGACTAGCGGCCTTCACAGATACGCAGTATTTT.

The V and J genes are TRBV18 and TRBJ1-2, with D perhaps matching TRBD1 (5 bases). Looked up from germline, CDR1 is KGHSH and CDR2 is LQKENI. The V end lost 0 bases, the J end lost 2 bases, and 13 bases lay between the germline ends. The CDR3 consists of 16 residues. The CDR3 DNA follows: TGTGCCAGCTCACCACCGGGGCGGGGCAGGAACTATGGCTACACCTTC. The encoded protein is CASSPPGRGRNYGYTF. The full variable domain, with the rest looked up from reference TRBV18 and TRBJ1-2, is NAGVMQNPRHLVRRRGQEARLRCSPMKGHSHVYWYRQLPEEGLKFMVYLQKENIIDESGMPKERFSAEFPKEGPSILRIQQVVRGDSAAYFCASSPPGRGRNYGYTFGSGTRLTVV.

This clone is a singleton in its sample. The V and J genes are TRBV19 and TRBJ1-5; maybe TRBD1 (5 bases). Germline V gene lookup returns CDR1 LNHDA and CDR2 SQIVND (reference sequence). This CDR3 contains 15 residues. Trimming shortened V by 6 bases and J by 1 base, and 13 bases separated the two germline ends. The CDR3 spells CASSRVQVSNQPQHF. For the CDR3, the DNA is TGTGCCAGTAGCCGTGTACAGGTCAGCAATCAGCCCCAGCATTTT.

This chain joins TRBV6-1 and TRBJ2-5; 10 bases are a match to TRBD1. The ends lost 3 bases at V and 2 bases at J; junction bases unmatched: 6. This CDR3 region has 16 residues. CDR1 MNHNS and CDR2 SASEGT come from the germline V gene. The CDR3 DNA reads TGTGCCAGCAGTGATCCTGCGGGACAGGGGCAAGAGACCCAGTACTTC. It specifies CASSDPAGQGQETQYF.

This clone was observed a few times. The chain uses TRBV6-5 and TRBJ1-5, with D possibly matching TRBD1 (6 bases). This CDR3 comprises 14 residues. Trimming stripped 8 bases from V and 3 bases from J, with 14 bases between. Germline values: CDR1 MNHEY, CDR2 SVGAGI. The CDR3 is CASLEGEYNQPQHF. Here the CDR3 DNA reads TGTGCCAGCTTAGAGGGGGAATACAATCAGCCCCAGCATTTT.

The chain links TRBV5-1 to TRBJ2-5; 7 bases agree with TRBD1. V was clipped by 3 bases and J by 4 bases; unmatched bases: 3. Germline-derived CDR1 and CDR2 are SGHRS and YFSETQ. The CDR3 is 13 amino acids. CDR3 loop: CASSSRQGETQYF. The CDR3 DNA reads as TGCGCCAGCAGCTCCCGACAGGGAGAGACCCAGTACTTC. Full variable domain (remainder filled in from reference TRBV5-1 and TRBJ2-5): KAGVTQTPRYLIKTRGQQVTLSCSPISGHRSVSWYQQTPGQGLQFLFEYFSETQRNKGNFPGRFSGRQFSNSRSEMNVSTLELGDSALYLCASSSRQGETQYFGPGTRLLVL.

This chain joins TRBV11-3 and TRBJ2-2; no definite D call. Trimming pared 4 bases from V and 1 base from J, leaving 10 bases between. From germline, CDR1 is SGHNT and CDR2 YENEEA. The CDR3 covers 15 residues. For the CDR3, the DNA is TGTGCCAGCAGCTCCCCGGCAGGGAACACCGGGGAGCTGTTTTTT. It yields the protein CASSSPAGNTGELFF. Using reference TRBV11-3 and TRBJ2-2 for the parts outside the CDR3, the full variable domain is EAGVVQSPRYKIIEKKQPVAFWCNPISGHNTLYWYLQNLGQGPELLIRYENEEAVDDSQLPKDRFSAERLKGVDSTLKIQPAELGDSAVYLCASSSPAGNTGELFFGEGSRLTVL.

The rearrangement joins TRBV30 to TRBJ2-3; 9 bases are a match to TRBD2. Trimming removed 7 bases from V and 4 bases from J; junction bases left unmatched: 3. Germline CDR1 and CDR2: GTSNPN and SVGIG (reference sequence). This CDR3 is 12 amino acids long. CDR3 coding DNA: TGTGCCTTTAGCGGGAGAGCAGATACGCAGTATTTT. It specifies CAFSGRADTQYF. The whole variable domain, remainder taken from reference TRBV30 and TRBJ2-3, is SQTIHQWPATLVQPVGSPLSLECTVEGTSNPNLYWYRQAAGRGLQLLFYSVGIGQISSEVPQNLSASRPQDRQFILSSKKLLLSDSGFYLCAFSGRADTQYFGPGTRLTVL.

The sample holds a few counts of this clone. The chain joins TRBV6-5 to TRBJ1-1, with no clear D. This CDR3 has 14 amino acids. The V gene lost 2 bases and the J gene lost 1 base, with 8 bases spanning the gap. The germline gives CDR1 MNHEY, CDR2 SVGAGI. The CDR3 DNA follows: TGTGCCAGCAGTTACGGTACGAGGAACACTGAAGCTTTCTTT. It specifies CASSYGTRNTEAFF.

The chain is built from TRBV6-1 and TRBJ2-1, with D perhaps matching TRBD2 (5 bases). Per the germline V gene, CDR1 is MNHNS and CDR2 is SASEGT. V was pared by 3 bases and J by 7 bases, with 16 bases between. This CDR3 comprises 15 residues. This CDR3 reads CASSDTFGRRNEQFF. The CDR3, as DNA: TGTGCCAGCAGTGATACCTTCGGACGGAGGAATGAGCAGTTCTTC.

V is TRBV2 and J is TRBJ1-1, with 9 bases lining up with TRBD1. The CDR3 consists of 12 residues. J gave up 13 bases and V 8 bases, and 11 bases lay outside the gene matches. Germline lookup yields CDR1 SNHLY and CDR2 FYNNEI. CDR3 loop: CASAPGTGKNFF. In DNA form, the CDR3 reads TGTGCCAGCGCGCCGGGGACAGGGAAGAATTTCTTT.

The chain couples TRBV24-1 to TRBJ2-1, with 9 bases that match TRBD2. The length of the CDR3 is 16 residues. CDR1 is KGHDR and CDR2 is SFDVKD in the germline V gene. Unmatched junction bases numbered 5, after V lost 1 base and J lost 5 bases. Here the CDR3 DNA reads TGTGCCACCAGTGATTTAAGGCTAGCGGGAAACAATGAGCAGTTCTTC. Translating it yields CATSDLRLAGNNEQFF.

The count of this clone is one. The rearrangement uses TRBV6-5 and TRBJ1-2; D is undetermined. Trimming stripped 7 bases from V and 5 bases from J, with 14 bases between. CDR1 is MNHEY, CDR2 SVGAGI, per germline. This CDR3 spans 13 amino acids. The CDR3 sequence is CASKRVGVYGYTF. CDR3 in DNA: TGTGCCAGCAAGAGGGTGGGAGTATATGGCTACACCTTC.

This rearrangement joins TRBV24-1 to TRBJ1-2, with D possibly being TRBD1 (5 bases). There are 12 residues in the CDR3. Germline V CDR1 and CDR2: KGHDR, SFDVKD. The V gene lost 2 bases and the J gene lost 8 bases, with 8 bases spanning the gap. Here the CDR3 reads CATSDSGRGYTF. DNA for the CDR3: TGTGCCACCAGTGATTCAGGGAGGGGCTACACCTTC.

V is TRBV9 and J is TRBJ2-1; perhaps TRBD2 as D (5 bases). With 4 bases removed from V and 3 bases from J, the gap between germline ends came to 14 bases. Germline V lookup: CDR1 SGDLS, CDR2 YYNGEE. The CDR3 loop spans 15 amino acids. The CDR3 sequence: CASSPEAESYNEQFF. The CDR3 DNA is TGTGCCAGCAGCCCGGAAGCGGAGAGCTACAATGAGCAGTTCTTC.

V and J are TRBV12-3 or TRBV12-4 and TRBJ1-2, with D maybe TRBD1 (6 bases). Trimming removed 3 bases at V and 4 bases at J, with 9 bases between. This CDR3 contains 13 residues. CDR3 sequence reads: CASSFAGAYGYTF. The CDR3 nucleotides are TGTGCCAGCAGTTTTGCAGGGGCCTATGGCTACACCTTC.

This clone was seen a single time. V gene TRBV18 combines with J gene TRBJ1-3, with TRBD1 matching over 11 bases. In germline, CDR1 is KGHSH, CDR2 LQKENI. V was clipped by 2 bases and J by 4 bases; unmatched bases: 7. This CDR3 comprises 17 residues. CDR3 protein: CASSPSGQGASGNTIYF. For the CDR3, the DNA is TGTGCCAGCTCACCATCTGGACAGGGGGCATCGGGAAACACCATATATTTT.

This chain joins TRBV27 and TRBJ1-1; D possibly corresponds to TRBD1 (5 bases). Germline V gives CDR1 MNHEY, CDR2 SMNVEV (reference sequence). V gave up 3 bases and J gave up 5 bases, with 19 bases separating them. The CDR3 runs to 16 residues. For the CDR3, the DNA is TGTGCCAGCAGTTTTTCTGGACAACGTATGGGGACTGAAGCTTTCTTT. Amino acids: CASSFSGQRMGTEAFF.